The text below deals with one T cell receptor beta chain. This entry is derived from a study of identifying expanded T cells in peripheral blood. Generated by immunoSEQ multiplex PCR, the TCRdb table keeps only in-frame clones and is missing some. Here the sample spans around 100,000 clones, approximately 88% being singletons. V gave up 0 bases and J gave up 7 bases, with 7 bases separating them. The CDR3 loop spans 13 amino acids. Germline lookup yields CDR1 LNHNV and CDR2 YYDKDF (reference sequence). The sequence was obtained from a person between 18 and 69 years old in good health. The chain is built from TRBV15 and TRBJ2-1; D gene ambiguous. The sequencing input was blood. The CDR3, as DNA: TGTGCCACCAGCAGAGATCCCTCTAATGAGCAGTTCTTC. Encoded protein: CATSRDPSNEQFF.